These 20 T cell receptor beta chains were all obtained from the same sample, sequenced in a study of metastatic and nonmetastatic thyroid tumors. TCRdb reprocessed the PCR reads via MiXCR. The sample comprises about 17,000 clones, around 26% of which are singletons, and over 10% rests with the top ten. Every patient underwent thyroid surgery untreated. Material: tumor tissue. The receptors were sampled from a female donor with papillary thyroid cancer or a benign thyroid nodule (not recorded which). Some clones in this sample may be carry-over from other donors' samples.

The table lists this clone with many counts. V gene TRBV11-2 combines with J gene TRBJ2-7, with a tentative D call TRBD1 (6 bases). CDR3 length: 13 residues. Germline CDR1 reads SGHAT; CDR2 reads FQNNGV. Trimming stripped 5 bases from V and 4 bases from J, with 12 bases between. The CDR3 here is CASSRTTGYEQYF. Here the CDR3 DNA reads TGTGCCAGCAGCCGTACGACAGGATACGAGCAGTACTTC.

Sample share makes this clone medium-sized. The chain employs TRBV6-1 and TRBJ1-1, with D perhaps matching TRBD1 (6 bases). Between the trimmed V and J ends, which lost 6 bases and 2 bases, there was a span of 19 bases. CDR1 is MNHNS, CDR2 SASEGT, per germline. This CDR3 region has 16 residues. The CDR3 coding sequence is TGTGCCAGCAGCTCCGGGTGGGGCAGGGGCAACACTGAAGCTTTCTTT. Translated, it gives CASSSGWGRGNTEAFF.

This sequence joins TRBV4-3 and TRBJ1-6; the D is unclear. Germline loops: CDR1 LGHNA, CDR2 YSLEER. Trimming cost V 0 bases and J 9 bases, with 12 bases left between them. This CDR3 contains 15 residues. Here the CDR3 reads CASSQDPQVVSPLHF. For the CDR3, the DNA is TGCGCCAGCAGCCAAGATCCGCAGGTTGTTTCACCCCTCCACTTT.

The chain has TRBV28 and TRBJ2-2; unclear D gene. The V gene's germline CDR1 is MDHEN and CDR2 SYDVKM. The germline V and J ends were trimmed by 3 bases and 5 bases, with 4 bases remaining between them. CDR3 size: 12 residues. The CDR3 loop reads CASSLRTGELFF. CDR3 DNA sequence: TGTGCCAGCAGTTTGCGAACCGGGGAGCTGTTTTTT.

This clone was counted at least ten times. The chain employs TRBV20-1 and TRBJ2-1, with D maybe TRBD2 (6 bases). With 0 bases removed from V and 7 bases from J, the gap between germline ends came to 13 bases. Germline V gene data show CDR1 as DFQATT and CDR2 as SNEGSKA (reference sequence). This CDR3 spans 14 amino acids. CDR3 nucleotide sequence: TGCAGTGCTAGAGATCTCGGGGGTCGGAATGAGCAGTTCTTC. It encodes CSARDLGGRNEQFF.

This clone was recorded a few times. The chain has TRBV6-5 and TRBJ1-1, with D unclear. The CDR3 length is 13 residues. Germline V gene sequence: CDR1 MNHEY, CDR2 SVGAGI. Between the trimmed V and J ends, which lost 8 bases and 3 bases, there was a span of 13 bases. The CDR3 bases are TGTGCCAGCCAGTCCCTCGGGGACACTGAAGCTTTCTTT. Amino acid sequence: CASQSLGDTEAFF.

By sample fraction, this clone is medium-sized. This rearrangement joins TRBV6-1 to TRBJ1-1, with 7 positions matching TRBD1. CDR1 is MNHNS, CDR2 SASEGT, per germline. The CDR3 length is 15 residues. The V and J ends lost 6 bases and 3 bases, in that order; junction bases with no gene match: 10. The CDR3 DNA reads TGTGCCAGCAGCCCCCCGACAGGGTTAGACACTGAAGCTTTCTTT. It codes for CASSPPTGLDTEAFF.

V is TRBV7-8 and J is TRBJ2-1; 7 nucleotides match TRBD1. Germline CDR1 and CDR2: SGHVS and FQNEAQ. This CDR3 spans 13 amino acids. Germline trimming cut 6 bases from V and 10 bases from J; bases unmatched to any gene: 9. The CDR3 loop reads CASSYNTGAEQFF. The CDR3 nucleotides read TGTGCCAGCAGTTATAACACAGGGGCCGAGCAGTTCTTC.

The table lists this clone with many counts. A much larger clone lies one base from this, so it may be a read error. Without the conserved terminal phenylalanine or tryptophan, this CDR3 likely stems from a read error. The chain uses TRBV19 and TRBJ1-2; D is undetermined. The CDR3 has 12 amino acids. CDR1 and CDR2 from the germline V gene are LNHDA and SQIVND (reference sequence). V lost 10 bases and J 8 bases, leaving 17 bases between the germline ends. In DNA, the CDR3 is TGTGCCACTTTTGGCCCGTTTCCAGGCTACACCCTC. As protein: CATFGPFPGYTL.

This clone was observed a handful of times. The V gene is TRBV6-2 or TRBV6-3, the J gene TRBJ2-6; 7 bases align to TRBD1. Germline CDR1 MNHEY, CDR2 SVGEGT. V was pared by 4 bases and J by 3 bases, with 0 bases of the junction left unmatched. The CDR3 consists of 14 residues. CDR3 sequence (DNA): TGTGCCAGCAGTTCAGGGGGTGGGGCCAACGTCCTGACTTTC. It translates to CASSSGGGANVLTF.

This chain uses TRBV20-1 with TRBJ1-5; D might be TRBD1 (6 bases). The CDR3 runs 15 residues. The germline gives CDR1 DFQATT, CDR2 SNEGSKA (reference sequence). The ends were cut back, 4 bases at V and 10 bases at J, with 23 bases in the middle. The CDR3 DNA reads as TGCAGTGCTAAAGCATTGACAGGTTTGGGCCAACCCCAGCATTTT. Translated: CSAKALTGLGQPQHF.

For the CDR3, the DNA is TGTGCCAGCAGTTACTTGACAGGGGGCGATGGCTACACCTTC. It yields the protein CASSYLTGGDGYTF. The V gene is TRBV6-6, the J gene TRBJ1-2; the match to TRBD1 covers 10 bases. Per germline, CDR1 MNHNY and CDR2 SVGAGI (reference sequence). Trimming cost V 1 base and J 6 bases; bases outside gene matches: 2. This CDR3 has 14 residues.

About this clone: Other DNA sequences within the sample encode an identical CDR3. V is TRBV20-1 and J is TRBJ1-2; no clear D. Trimming removed 0 bases from V and 8 bases from J, with 16 bases in between. The CDR3 is made up of 14 amino acids. Germline loops: CDR1 DFQATT, CDR2 SNEGSKA (reference sequence). In DNA, the CDR3 is TGCAGTGCTAGAGAGGGCCTAAAGGCGGGGGGCTACACCTTC. Amino acids: CSAREGLKAGGYTF.

The rearrangement joins TRBV10-3 to TRBJ2-2; either TRBD1 or TRBD2 may supply D (5 bases each). This CDR3 region has 14 residues. Trimming took off 4 bases at V and 3 bases at J, with 9 bases between the two ends. Germline V lookup: CDR1 ENHRY, CDR2 SYGVKD. Here the CDR3 DNA reads TGTGCCATCAGTGCGGGACCGTACACCGGGGAGCTGTTTTTT. It codes for CAISAGPYTGELFF.

This clone counts as large. The rearrangement links TRBV19 to TRBJ1-5; D is unclear. The CDR3 sequence is 15 residues long. Germline CDR1 is LNHDA and CDR2 is SQIVND (reference sequence). Trimming took 3 bases from V and 1 from J, leaving 10 bases between them. The CDR3 here is CASSIIGMSNQPQHF. For the CDR3, the DNA is TGTGCCAGTAGTATTATTGGTATGAGCAATCAGCCCCAGCATTTT.

The rearrangement uses TRBV12-3 or TRBV12-4 and TRBJ2-7; 10 bases agree with TRBD1. The CDR3 contains 14 residues. The V segment lost 6 bases and the J segment 4 bases; nucleotides outside the gene matches: 6. DNA for the CDR3: TGTGCCAGCAGCCAGACAGGGGGCGTTTACGAGCAGTACTTC. Its translation is CASSQTGGVYEQYF.

This clone has just a few counts. J is TRBJ2-7 and V is TRBV6-1; 11 bases map to TRBD2. The germline gives CDR1 MNHNS, CDR2 SASEGT. The J segment lost 2 bases and the V segment lost 1 base, leaving 1 base of the junction unmatched. The CDR3 has 15 amino acids. The DNA of the CDR3 is TGTGCCAGCAGTGAAGAGGGACTAGCGGCCTACGAGCAGTACTTC. Protein: CASSEEGLAAYEQYF.

This clone has more than one count but fewer than ten. The gene calls are TRBV28 and TRBJ2-1, with 7 bases fitting TRBD2. This CDR3 comprises 14 residues. Unmatched junction bases numbered 4, after V lost 6 bases and J lost 2 bases. Germline-derived CDR1 and CDR2 are MDHEN and SYDVKM. CDR3 nucleotides: TGTGCCAGCAGACCCGCGGGGGCCTACAATGAGCAGTTCTTC. Amino acids: CASRPAGAYNEQFF.

The chain is built from TRBV7-8 and TRBJ2-1; D is uncertain. Germline V CDR1 and CDR2: SGHVS, FQNEAQ. The CDR3 is made up of 13 amino acids. V was pared by 3 bases and J by 9 bases, with 12 bases between. The CDR3 nucleotides read TGTGCCAGCAGCTTGGTATTACGTGGTGAGCAGTTCTTC. It translates to CASSLVLRGEQFF.

This chain connects TRBV6-4 to TRBJ2-1; D is uncertain. The CDR3 contains 13 residues. The V gene's germline CDR1 is MRHNA and CDR2 SNTAGT. With 2 bases removed from V and 9 bases from J, the gap between germline ends came to 11 bases. CDR3 sequence: CASSDPDISEQFF. CDR3 DNA: TGTGCCAGCAGTGACCCTGACATTAGTGAGCAGTTCTTC.